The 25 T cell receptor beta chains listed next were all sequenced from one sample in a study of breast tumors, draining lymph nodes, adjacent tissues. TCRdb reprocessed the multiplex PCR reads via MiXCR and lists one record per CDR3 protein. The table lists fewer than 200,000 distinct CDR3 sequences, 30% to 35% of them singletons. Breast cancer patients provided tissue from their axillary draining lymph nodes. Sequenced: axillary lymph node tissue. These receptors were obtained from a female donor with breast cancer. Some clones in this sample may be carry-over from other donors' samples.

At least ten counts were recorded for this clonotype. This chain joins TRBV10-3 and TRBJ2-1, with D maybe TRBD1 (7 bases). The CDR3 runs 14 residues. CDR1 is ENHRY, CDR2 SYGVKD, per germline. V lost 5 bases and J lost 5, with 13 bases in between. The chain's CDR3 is CAISTTGRHNEQFF. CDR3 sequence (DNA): TGTGCCATCAGTACGACAGGGAGGCACAATGAGCAGTTCTTC.

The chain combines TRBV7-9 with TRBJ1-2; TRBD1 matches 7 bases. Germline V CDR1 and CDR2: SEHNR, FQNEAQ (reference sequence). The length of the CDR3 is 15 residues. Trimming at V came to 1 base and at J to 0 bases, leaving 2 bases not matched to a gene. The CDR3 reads CASSLEGAANYGYTF. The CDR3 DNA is TGTGCCAGCAGCTTAGAGGGGGCCGCTAACTATGGCTACACCTTC.

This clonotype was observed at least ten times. The CDR3 region is CASNRGLIGQETQYF. Here the CDR3 DNA reads TGTGCCAGCAATCGGGGACTAATTGGCCAAGAGACCCAGTACTTC. The chain couples TRBV2 to TRBJ2-5; 7 positions agree with TRBD2. The CDR3 is 15 residues long. After removal of 7 bases from V and 1 base from J, the junction contained 9 bases not matched to a gene. From germline, CDR1 is SNHLY and CDR2 FYNNEI.

CDR3 sequence reads: CASSRMGEAFF. CDR3 nucleotides: TGTGCCAGCAGCCGGATGGGTGAAGCTTTCTTT. The chain carries TRBV7-2 and TRBJ1-1; D not certain. The CDR3 has 11 residues. V shed 5 bases and J shed 7 bases, with 8 bases lying between them. Germline CDR1 is SGHTA and CDR2 is FQGNSA.

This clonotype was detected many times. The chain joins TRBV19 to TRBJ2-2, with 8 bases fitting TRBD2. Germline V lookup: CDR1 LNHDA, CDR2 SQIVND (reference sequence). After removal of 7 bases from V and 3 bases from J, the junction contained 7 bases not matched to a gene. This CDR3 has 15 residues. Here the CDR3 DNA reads TGTGCCAGTAATTCAGCGGGAGTCTACACCGGGGAGCTGTTTTTT. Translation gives CASNSAGVYTGELFF.

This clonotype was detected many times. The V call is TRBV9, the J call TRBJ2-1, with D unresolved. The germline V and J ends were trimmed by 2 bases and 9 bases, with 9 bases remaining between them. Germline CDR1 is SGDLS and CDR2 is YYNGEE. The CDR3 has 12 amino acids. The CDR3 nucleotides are TGTGCCAGCAGCGTCCCTGGCGTTGAGCAGTTCTTC. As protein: CASSVPGVEQFF.

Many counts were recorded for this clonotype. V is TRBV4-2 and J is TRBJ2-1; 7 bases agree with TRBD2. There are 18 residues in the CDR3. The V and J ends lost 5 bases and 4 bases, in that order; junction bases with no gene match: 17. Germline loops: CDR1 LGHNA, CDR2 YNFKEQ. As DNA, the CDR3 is TGTGCCAGCAGCGCCCGACCCGGGGGAGGGGAGATTTACAATGAGCAGTTCTTC. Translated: CASSARPGGGEIYNEQFF.

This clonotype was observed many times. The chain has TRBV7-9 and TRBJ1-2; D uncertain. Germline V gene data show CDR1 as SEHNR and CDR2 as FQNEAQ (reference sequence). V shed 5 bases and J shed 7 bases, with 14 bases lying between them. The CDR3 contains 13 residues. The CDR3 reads CASSPAPDTGYTF. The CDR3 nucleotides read TGTGCCAGCAGCCCAGCTCCCGACACTGGCTACACCTTC.

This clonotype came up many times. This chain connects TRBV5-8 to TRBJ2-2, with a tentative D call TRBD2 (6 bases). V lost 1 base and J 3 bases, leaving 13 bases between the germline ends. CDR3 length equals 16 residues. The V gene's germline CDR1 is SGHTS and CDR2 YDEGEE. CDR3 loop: CASSLTSSRYTGELFF. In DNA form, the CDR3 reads TGTGCCAGCAGCTTGACTAGCAGCCGGTACACCGGGGAGCTGTTTTTT.

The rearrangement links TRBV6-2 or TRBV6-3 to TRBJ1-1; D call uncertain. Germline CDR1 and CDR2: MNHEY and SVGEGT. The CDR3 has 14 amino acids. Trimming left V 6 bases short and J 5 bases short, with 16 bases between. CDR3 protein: CASSPLSAWTEAFF. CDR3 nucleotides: TGTGCCAGCAGCCCGCTCTCGGCCTGGACTGAAGCTTTCTTT.

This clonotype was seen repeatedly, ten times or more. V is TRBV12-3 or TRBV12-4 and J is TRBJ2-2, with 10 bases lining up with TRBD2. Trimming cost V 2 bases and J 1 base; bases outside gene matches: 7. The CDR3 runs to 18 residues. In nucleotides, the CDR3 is TGTGCCAGCAGTTTAAAGACTAGCGGGCTACAGAACACCGGGGAGCTGTTTTTT. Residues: CASSLKTSGLQNTGELFF.

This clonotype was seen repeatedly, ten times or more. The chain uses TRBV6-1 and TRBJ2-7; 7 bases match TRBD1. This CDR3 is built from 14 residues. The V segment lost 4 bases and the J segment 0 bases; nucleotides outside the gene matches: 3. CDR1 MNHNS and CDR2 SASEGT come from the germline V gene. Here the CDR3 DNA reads TGTGCCAGCAGTGGACAGGGTCTCTCCTACGAGCAGTACTTC. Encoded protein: CASSGQGLSYEQYF.

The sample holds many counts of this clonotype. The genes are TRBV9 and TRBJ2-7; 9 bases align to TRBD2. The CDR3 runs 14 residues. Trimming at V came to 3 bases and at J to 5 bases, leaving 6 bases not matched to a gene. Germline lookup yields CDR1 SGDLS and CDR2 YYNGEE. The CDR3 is CASSEGTSFNEQYF. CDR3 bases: TGTGCCAGCAGCGAGGGGACTAGCTTCAACGAGCAGTACTTC.

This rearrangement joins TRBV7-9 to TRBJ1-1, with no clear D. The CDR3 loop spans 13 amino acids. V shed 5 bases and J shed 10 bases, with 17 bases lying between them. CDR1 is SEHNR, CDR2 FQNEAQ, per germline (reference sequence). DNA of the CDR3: TGTGCCAGCAGCCCATATCGGGAGTTGGGAGCTTTCTTT. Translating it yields CASSPYRELGAFF.

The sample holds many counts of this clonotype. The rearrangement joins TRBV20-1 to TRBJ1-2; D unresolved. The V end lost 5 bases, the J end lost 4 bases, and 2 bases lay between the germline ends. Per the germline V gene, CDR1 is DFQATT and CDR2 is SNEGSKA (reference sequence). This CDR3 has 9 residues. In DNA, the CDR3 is TGCAGTGCTGCCTATGGCTACACCTTC. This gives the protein CSAAYGYTF.

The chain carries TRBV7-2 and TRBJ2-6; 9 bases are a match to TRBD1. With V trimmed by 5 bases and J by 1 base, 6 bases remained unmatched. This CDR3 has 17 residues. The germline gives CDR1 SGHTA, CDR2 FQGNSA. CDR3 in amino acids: CASSRRQGGSGANVLTF. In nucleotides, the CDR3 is TGTGCCAGCAGCCGGCGACAGGGGGGGTCTGGGGCCAACGTCCTGACTTTC.

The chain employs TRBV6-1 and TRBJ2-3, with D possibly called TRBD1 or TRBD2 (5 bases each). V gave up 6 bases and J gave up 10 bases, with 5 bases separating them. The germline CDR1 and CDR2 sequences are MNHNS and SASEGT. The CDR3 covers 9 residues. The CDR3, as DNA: TGTGCCAGCAGGGGGGCGCAGTATTTT. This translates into CASRGAQYF.

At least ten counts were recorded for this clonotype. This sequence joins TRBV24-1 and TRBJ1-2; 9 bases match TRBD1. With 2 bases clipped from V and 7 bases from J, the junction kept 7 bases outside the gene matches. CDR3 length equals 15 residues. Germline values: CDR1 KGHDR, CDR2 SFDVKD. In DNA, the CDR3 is TGTGCCACCAGTGATTCCCTGGACAGGGGTGGTGGCTACACCTTC. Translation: CATSDSLDRGGGYTF.

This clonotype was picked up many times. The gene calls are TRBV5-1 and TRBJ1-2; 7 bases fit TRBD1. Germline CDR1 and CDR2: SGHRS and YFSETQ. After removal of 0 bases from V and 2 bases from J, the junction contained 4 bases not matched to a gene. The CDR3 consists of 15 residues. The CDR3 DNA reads TGCGCCAGCAGCTTGGTAGAGACAGGGAACTATGGCTACACCTTC. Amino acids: CASSLVETGNYGYTF.

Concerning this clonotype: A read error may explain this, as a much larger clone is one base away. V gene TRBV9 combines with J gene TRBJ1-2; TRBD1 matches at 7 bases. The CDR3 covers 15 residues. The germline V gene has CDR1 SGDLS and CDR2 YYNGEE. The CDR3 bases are TGTGCCAGCAACCAGGGGGGGGACCTTCCCTATGGCTCCACCTTC. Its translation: CASNQGGDLPYGSTF.

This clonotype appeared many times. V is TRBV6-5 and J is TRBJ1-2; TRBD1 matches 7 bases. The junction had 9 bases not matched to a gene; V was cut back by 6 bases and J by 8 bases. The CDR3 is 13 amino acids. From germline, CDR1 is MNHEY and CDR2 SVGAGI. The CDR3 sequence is CASRLTGLGGYTF. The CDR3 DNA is TGTGCCAGCAGACTGACAGGGTTGGGCGGCTACACCTTC.

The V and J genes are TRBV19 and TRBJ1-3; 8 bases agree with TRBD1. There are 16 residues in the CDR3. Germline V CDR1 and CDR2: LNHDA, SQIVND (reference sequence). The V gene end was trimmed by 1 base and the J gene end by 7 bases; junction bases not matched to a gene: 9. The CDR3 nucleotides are TGTGCCAGTAGTATAGGGGCCAGGGGGCTTAGGAACACCATATATTTT. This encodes CASSIGARGLRNTIYF.

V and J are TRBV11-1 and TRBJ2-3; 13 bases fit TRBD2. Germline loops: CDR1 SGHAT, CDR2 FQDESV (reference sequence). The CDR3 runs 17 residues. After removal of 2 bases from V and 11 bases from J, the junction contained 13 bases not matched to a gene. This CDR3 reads CASSLRLAGGPENEQYF. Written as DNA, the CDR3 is TGTGCCAGCAGCTTAAGACTAGCGGGAGGCCCAGAGAATGAGCAGTATTTT.

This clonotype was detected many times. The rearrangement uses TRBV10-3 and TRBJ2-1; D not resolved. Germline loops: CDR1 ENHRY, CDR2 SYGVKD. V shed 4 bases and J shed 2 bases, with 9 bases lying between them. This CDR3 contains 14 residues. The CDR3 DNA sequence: TGTGCCATCAGTGGGTACCGGGCCTACAATGAGCAGTTCTTC. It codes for CAISGYRAYNEQFF.

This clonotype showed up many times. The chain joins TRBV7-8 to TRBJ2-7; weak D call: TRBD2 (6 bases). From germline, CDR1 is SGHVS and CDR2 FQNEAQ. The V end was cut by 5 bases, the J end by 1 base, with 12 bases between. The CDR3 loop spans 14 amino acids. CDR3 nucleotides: TGTGCCAGCAGCCCCTGGGACTTTTCCTACGAGCAGTACTTC. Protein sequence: CASSPWDFSYEQYF.